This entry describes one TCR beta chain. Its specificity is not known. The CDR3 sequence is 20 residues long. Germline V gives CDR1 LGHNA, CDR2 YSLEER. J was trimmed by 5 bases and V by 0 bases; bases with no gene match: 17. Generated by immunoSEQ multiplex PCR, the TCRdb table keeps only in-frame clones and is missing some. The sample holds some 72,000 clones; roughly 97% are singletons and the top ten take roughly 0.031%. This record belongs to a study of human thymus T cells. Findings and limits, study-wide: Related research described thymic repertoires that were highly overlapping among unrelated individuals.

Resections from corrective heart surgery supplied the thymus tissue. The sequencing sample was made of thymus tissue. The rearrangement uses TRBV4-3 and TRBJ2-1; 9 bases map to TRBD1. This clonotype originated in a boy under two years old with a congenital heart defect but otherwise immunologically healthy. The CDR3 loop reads CASSQDRDPAGQGTHNEQFF. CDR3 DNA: TGCGCCAGCAGCCAAGATCGGGATCCCGCGGGACAGGGAACCCACAATGAGCAGTTCTTC.